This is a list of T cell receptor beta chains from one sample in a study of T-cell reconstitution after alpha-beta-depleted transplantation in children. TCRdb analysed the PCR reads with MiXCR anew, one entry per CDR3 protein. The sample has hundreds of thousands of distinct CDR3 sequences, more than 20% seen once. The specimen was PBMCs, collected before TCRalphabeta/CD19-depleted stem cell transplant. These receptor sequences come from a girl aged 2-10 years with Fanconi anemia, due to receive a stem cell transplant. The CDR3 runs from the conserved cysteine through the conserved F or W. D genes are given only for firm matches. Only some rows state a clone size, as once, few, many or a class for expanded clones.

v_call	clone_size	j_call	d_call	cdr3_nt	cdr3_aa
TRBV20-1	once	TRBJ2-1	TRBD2	TGCAGTGCTAGAGAGGCTAGCGGGAGCTCCTACAATGAGCAGTTCTTC	CSAREASGSSYNEQFF
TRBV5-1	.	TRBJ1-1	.	TGCGCCAGCAGCTTGGAACCGATTCCCACTGAAGCTTTCTTT	CASSLEPIPTEAFF
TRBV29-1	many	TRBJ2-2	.	TGCAGCGTTGCGAGCGACCTCACCGGGGAGCTGTTTTTT	CSVASDLTGELFF
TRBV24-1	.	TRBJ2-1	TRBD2	TGTGCCACCAGTGACCCCTTAGCGGGTGGTGGGGGCAATGAGCAGTTCTTC	CATSDPLAGGGGNEQFF
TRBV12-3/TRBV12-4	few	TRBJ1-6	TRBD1	TGTGCCAGCAGTCGGGGTTGGGCTGGGACAGGGGTGCGTTCACCCCTCCACTTT	CASSRGWAGTGVRSPLHF
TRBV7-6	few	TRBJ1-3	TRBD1	TGTGCCAGCAGCCCTAGACAGGGGGCCTCTGGAAACACCATATATTTT	CASSPRQGASGNTIYF
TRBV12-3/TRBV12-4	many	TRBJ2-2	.	TGTGCCAGCAGCGGGGGTCTCACCGGGGAGCTGTTTTTT	CASSGGLTGELFF
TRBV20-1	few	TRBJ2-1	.	TGCAGTGCTAGACTAGCCCTCTACAATGAGCAGTTCTTC	CSARLALYNEQFF
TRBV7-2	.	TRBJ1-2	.	TGTGCCAGCAGCTTAGGGAATGAGGACTATGGCTACACCTTC	CASSLGNEDYGYTF
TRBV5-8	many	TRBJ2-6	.	TGTGCCAGCAGCAACAGGGCTGCTGGGGCCAACGTCCTGACTTTC	CASSNRAAGANVLTF
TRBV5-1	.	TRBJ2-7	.	TGCGCCAGCAGCTTACACACGGGACACGGGGGCAACGAGCAGTACTTC	CASSLHTGHGGNEQYF
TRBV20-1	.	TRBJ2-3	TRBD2	TGCAGTGCTACTCCGGGACTAAAGGGCGATACGCAGTATTTT	CSATPGLKGDTQYF
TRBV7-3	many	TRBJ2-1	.	TGTGCCAGCAGCTTAGGGCCTAGTGTTGAGCAGTTCTTC	CASSLGPSVEQFF
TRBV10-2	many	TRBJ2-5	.	TGCGCCAGCAGTAAAGGCGCTGGAACCCAGTACTTC	CASSKGAGTQYF
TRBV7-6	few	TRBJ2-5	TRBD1	TGTGCCAGCAGCGGGACAGAAGAGACCCAGTACTTC	CASSGTEETQYF
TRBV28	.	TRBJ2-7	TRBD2	TGTGCCACCCTGGGTGGGACTAGCGTCTACGAGCAGTACTTC	CATLGGTSVYEQYF
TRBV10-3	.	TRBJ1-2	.	TGTGCCATCAGTGAGAGGGAGGGGAGCTCCTATGGCTACACCTTC	CAISEREGSSYGYTF
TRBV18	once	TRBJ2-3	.	TGTGCCAGCTCACCTCCCGGGGGGCAGACAGATACGCAGTATTTT	CASSPPGGQTDTQYF
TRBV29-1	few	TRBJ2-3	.	TGCAGCGTGCGGACTTCTTATAGCACAGATACGCAGTATTTT	CSVRTSYSTDTQYF
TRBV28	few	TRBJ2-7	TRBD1	TGTGCCAGCAGTTTACCCCTTATCGACAGGGGTTCCTACGAGCAGTACTTC	CASSLPLIDRGSYEQYF
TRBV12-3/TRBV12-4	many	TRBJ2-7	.	TGTGCCAGCAGTTTTCTCAGGGACCCCTACGAGCAGTACTTC	CASSFLRDPYEQYF
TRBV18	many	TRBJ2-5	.	TGTGCCAGCTCAAGGGAAAGGGAGACCCAGTACTTC	CASSRERETQYF
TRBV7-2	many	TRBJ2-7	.	TGTGCCAGCAGCCTACGGACCCTGTACGAGCAGTACTTC	CASSLRTLYEQYF
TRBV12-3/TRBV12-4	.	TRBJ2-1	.	TGTGCCAGCAGCCGTGGGGGGAGCCACAATGAGCAGTTCTTC	CASSRGGSHNEQFF
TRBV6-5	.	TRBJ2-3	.	TGTGCCAGCAGTTATCTAATACAGGGCATAAACGATACGCAGTATTTT	CASSYLIQGINDTQYF